The 32 T cell receptor beta chains below all came from one sample that was sequenced in a study of regulatory T cells in long-lasting Graves disease. For TCR beta, libraries came from iRepertoire HTBI primers and Arm-PCR of CDR3 regions. TCRdb reanalysed the multiplex PCR reads using MiXCR and keeps one entry per CDR3 protein. The sample lists 360,000 or so distinct CDR3 sequences, approximately 25% occurring once. Time point described: persistent/refractory GD, antithyroid drugs over 5 years with positive TRAb. After RNA was extracted from PBMCs, the TCR library was made from it. Sequences were derived from peripheral blood mononuclear cells (PBMCs), sampled when the disease was refractory, from a patient treated with antithyroid drugs. All receptors come from a woman aged 40 to 55 with Graves disease.

This clonotype was seen many times. The rearrangement uses TRBV6-1 and TRBJ2-5, with 8 positions matching TRBD1. V shed 5 bases, J shed 1 base, and the junction held 3 bases outside the gene matches. CDR1 and CDR2 from the germline V gene are MNHNS and SASEGT. The CDR3 runs 14 residues. CDR3 bases: TGTGCCAGCAGTAAGACAGGGGCCCAAGAGACCCAGTACTTC. This gives the protein CASSKTGAQETQYF.

A remark on this clonotype: This clone may be a read error of a much larger clone one base away. The chain carries TRBV28 and TRBJ1-5; D ambiguous. Trimming stripped 6 bases from V and 12 bases from J, with 27 bases between. This CDR3 is 16 amino acids long. CDR1 MDHEN and CDR2 SYDVKM come from the germline V gene. CDR3 nucleotides: TGTGCCAGCAGCCTCCCGGACCTCGTCCCCCATCGGCTCCAGCATTTT. Its translation is CASSLPDLVPHRLQHF.

On this clonotype: A much more abundant neighbour one base away suggests this may be a read error. The chain combines TRBV6-1 with TRBJ1-5, with D tentatively TRBD1 (5 bases). Per germline, CDR1 MNHNS and CDR2 SASEGT. This CDR3 comprises 14 residues. The V and J ends lost 10 bases and 4 bases respectively, with 17 bases between them. CDR3 region: CANSRDGDNQPQHF. The CDR3 DNA is TGTGCCAACAGCAGGGACGGGGATAATCAGCCCCAGCATTTT.

The chain is built from TRBV4-1 and TRBJ1-1; D unclear. Germline V gene sequence: CDR1 MGHRA, CDR2 YSYEKL. The CDR3 length is 15 residues. V gave up 3 bases and J gave up 0 bases, with 11 bases separating them. CDR3 in amino acids: CASSHPGRMNTEAFF. CDR3 in DNA: TGCGCCAGCAGCCATCCGGGCAGAATGAACACTGAAGCTTTCTTT.

J is TRBJ2-7 and V is TRBV9, with D perhaps TRBD2 (5 bases). CDR1 is SGDLS, CDR2 YYNGEE, per germline. This CDR3 comprises 14 residues. The germline V and J ends were trimmed by 3 bases and 0 bases, with 10 bases remaining between them. This CDR3 is CASSATEGSYEQYF. Written as DNA, the CDR3 is TGTGCCAGCAGCGCCACTGAGGGCTCCTACGAGCAGTACTTC. The entire variable domain, with the rest obtained from reference TRBV9 and TRBJ2-7, is as follows: DSGVTQTPKHLITATGQRVTLRCSPRSGDLSVYWYQQSLDQGLQFLIQYYNGEERAKGNILERFSAQQFPDLHSELNLSSLELGDSALYFCASSATEGSYEQYFGPGTRLTVT.

This clonotype was recorded many times. This chain connects TRBV29-1 to TRBJ2-5; 8 positions match TRBD1. Unmatched junction bases numbered 7, after V lost 8 bases and J lost 5 bases. The germline gives CDR1 SQVTM, CDR2 ANQGSEA. This CDR3 has 12 amino acids. The DNA for the CDR3 is TGCAGCTTTGGACAGGGCTGGGAGACCCAGTACTTC. This codes for CSFGQGWETQYF.

The rearrangement joins TRBV20-1 to TRBJ2-1, with 15 bases that match TRBD2. The junction had 8 bases not matched to a gene; V was cut back by 4 bases and J by 7 bases. This CDR3 is built from 16 residues. Per germline, CDR1 DFQATT and CDR2 SNEGSKA (reference sequence). This CDR3 is CSAKTSGTSGRNEQFF. The CDR3, as DNA: TGCAGTGCTAAAACCTCCGGGACTAGCGGGAGGAATGAGCAGTTCTTC.

This clonotype was observed a handful of times. One end of the junction fails to match germline, which may point to a read error. The V gene is TRBV19, the J gene TRBJ2-5, with 8 positions matching TRBD1. Looked up from germline, CDR1 is LNHDA and CDR2 is SQIVND (reference sequence). This CDR3 has 14 residues. The CDR3 DNA sequence: TGTGTCAGTAGTTCCAGGCGGGACAGGGAGACCCAGTACTTC. Encoded protein: CVSSSRRDRETQYF.

The gene calls are TRBV2 and TRBJ2-3; no clear D. The CDR3 loop spans 10 amino acids. Germline CDR1 reads SNHLY; CDR2 reads FYNNEI. Between the trimmed V and J ends, which lost 7 bases and 6 bases, there was a span of 5 bases. In nucleotides, the CDR3 is TGTGCCAGCAAGGCGGATACGCAGTATTTT. As protein: CASKADTQYF.

The chain uses TRBV7-2 and TRBJ2-7; the match to TRBD1 covers 11 bases. The V gene end was trimmed by 5 bases and the J gene end by 8 bases; junction bases not matched to a gene: 11. The CDR3 runs 15 residues. The germline V gene encodes CDR1 SGHTA and CDR2 FQGNSA. Here the CDR3 reads CASSPHRTGGEKQYF. The CDR3 DNA reads TGTGCCAGCAGCCCCCATAGGACAGGGGGCGAGAAGCAGTACTTC.

At least ten counts were recorded for this clonotype. The genes are TRBV11-2 and TRBJ2-2, with TRBD2 identical over 12 bases. There are 16 residues in the CDR3. Trimming cost V 1 base and J 7 bases; bases outside gene matches: 4. Germline loops: CDR1 SGHAT, CDR2 FQNNGV. The DNA for the CDR3 is TGTGCCAGCAGCTTAGGACTAGCGGGAGTTGGCGGGGAGCTGTTTTTT. Protein sequence: CASSLGLAGVGGELFF.

This clonotype was counted many times. The rearrangement joins TRBV19 to TRBJ2-7; D might be TRBD2 (5 bases). V shed 7 bases and J shed 3 bases, with 13 bases lying between them. CDR3 length equals 13 residues. CDR1 and CDR2 (germline): LNHDA, SQIVND (reference sequence). Here the CDR3 reads CASNRRTGYEQYF. CDR3 bases: TGTGCCAGTAATAGGAGGACGGGCTACGAGCAGTACTTC.

The rearrangement uses TRBV5-1 and TRBJ2-3, with D maybe TRBD1 (5 bases). Trimming stripped 5 bases from V and 3 bases from J, with 10 bases between. Germline V CDR1 and CDR2: SGHRS, YFSETQ. This CDR3 spans 13 amino acids. In DNA form, the CDR3 reads TGCGCCAGCAGGGGGCTACTGACAGATACGCAGTATTTT. Amino acid sequence: CASRGLLTDTQYF. The full variable domain, in which reference TRBV5-1 and TRBJ2-3 provide the parts outside the CDR3, is KAGVTQTPRYLIKTRGQQVTLSCSPISGHRSVSWYQQTPGQGLQFLFEYFSETQRNKGNFPGRFSGRQFSNSRSEMNVSTLELGDSALYLCASRGLLTDTQYFGPGTRLTVL.

This clonotype was counted at least ten times. This sequence joins TRBV6-5 and TRBJ2-7, with D unclear. The CDR3 runs to 12 residues. Germline V gene sequence: CDR1 MNHEY, CDR2 SVGAGI. V lost 2 bases, J lost 2 bases, and 4 bases lay in between. CDR3 bases: TGTGCCAGCAGTTACGCTACCTACGAGCAGTACTTC. Protein product: CASSYATYEQYF.

This clonotype was counted many times. The chain employs TRBV7-8 and TRBJ2-7; 7 bases line up with TRBD2. V shed 2 bases, J shed 7 bases, and the junction held 11 bases outside the gene matches. CDR3 length equals 15 residues. The germline V gene encodes CDR1 SGHVS and CDR2 FQNEAQ. The CDR3 loop reads CASSLTGGGLGEQYF. As DNA, the CDR3 is TGTGCCAGCAGCTTAACGGGAGGAGGACTTGGGGAGCAGTACTTC.

This clonotype was picked up a small number of times. The chain has TRBV28 and TRBJ2-7; 8 nucleotides agree with TRBD1. V was pared by 3 bases and J by 5 bases, with 9 bases of the junction left unmatched. Germline V gene data show CDR1 as MDHEN and CDR2 as SYDVKM. The CDR3 loop spans 15 amino acids. CDR3 region: CASSFYRDRPHEQYF. DNA for the CDR3: TGTGCCAGCAGTTTTTACCGGGACAGGCCTCACGAGCAGTACTTC.

This clonotype has just a few counts. The J gene is TRBJ1-2, the V gene TRBV2; the D gene is possibly TRBD1 (6 bases). The CDR3 length is 14 residues. Per germline, CDR1 SNHLY and CDR2 FYNNEI. Trimming pared 6 bases from V and 8 bases from J, leaving 19 bases between. As DNA, the CDR3 is TGTGCCAGCAGCTCCCTTACAGGGTCGGGCGGCTACACCTTC. Encoded protein: CASSSLTGSGGYTF.

This clonotype appeared many times. The genes are TRBV2 and TRBJ2-7, with 8 bases fitting TRBD2. Germline CDR1 is SNHLY and CDR2 is FYNNEI. The junction had 7 bases not matched to a gene; V was cut back by 6 bases and J by 0 bases. The CDR3 loop spans 15 amino acids. The CDR3 is CASSLLAVSSYEQYF. CDR3 coding DNA: TGTGCCAGCAGCTTACTAGCGGTAAGCTCCTACGAGCAGTACTTC. Complete variable domain (other parts from reference TRBV2 and TRBJ2-7): EPEVTQTPSHQVTQMGQEVILRCVPISNHLYFYWYRQILGQKVEFLVSFYNNEISEKSEIFDDQFSVERPDGSNFTLKIRSTKLEDSAMYFCASSLLAVSSYEQYFGPGTRLTVT.

The rearrangement joins TRBV19 to TRBJ2-4, with a possible D match to TRBD1 (6 bases). Judging by the DNA end, TRBJ2-7 fits better; the J call may be wrong. Germline lookup yields CDR1 LNHDA and CDR2 SQIVND (reference sequence). The CDR3 runs to 18 residues. DNA for the CDR3: TGTGCCAGTAGTATCGACCACGATTACAGGGTCCTTCGAGGCGAGCAGTACTTC. Protein product: CASSIDHDYRVLRGEQYF.

In this sample, this clonotype turned up a few times. The J gene is TRBJ2-1, the V gene TRBV20-1, with 7 bases lining up with TRBD2. The CDR3 is made up of 14 amino acids. CDR1 is DFQATT and CDR2 is SNEGSKA in the germline V gene (reference sequence). The trim removed 2 bases at V and 0 bases at J, leaving 1 base unmatched. The CDR3 DNA sequence: TGCAGTGCTAGATGGACTAGCTCCTACAATGAGCAGTTCTTC. This codes for CSARWTSSYNEQFF.

There are many counts of this clonotype. The chain combines TRBV7-2 with TRBJ1-1, with TRBD1 as a possible D gene (6 bases). The CDR3 sequence is 16 residues long. Between the trimmed V and J ends, which lost 3 bases and 4 bases, there was a span of 18 bases. CDR1 SGHTA and CDR2 FQGNSA come from the germline V gene. CDR3 bases: TGTGCCAGCAGCTTTATCGCAGGGGAGGGTAGCACTGAAGCTTTCTTT. This translates into CASSFIAGEGSTEAFF.

This clonotype came up many times. CDR3 amino acids: CASTPVGTGPYEQYF. The CDR3 coding sequence is TGTGCCAGCACCCCCGTGGGCACCGGCCCCTACGAGCAGTACTTC. The chain joins TRBV6-1 to TRBJ2-7; no clear D. The CDR3 length is 15 residues. The germline V gene has CDR1 MNHNS and CDR2 SASEGT. V shed 7 bases and J shed 2 bases, with 18 bases lying between them.

J is TRBJ2-5 and V is TRBV19, with a weak D call TRBD2 (6 bases). The V gene lost 11 bases and the J gene lost 1 base, with 17 bases spanning the gap. Germline V CDR1 and CDR2: LNHDA, SQIVND (reference sequence). This CDR3 has 14 residues. CDR3 sequence: CAVNNGRIQETQYF. The DNA of the CDR3 is TGTGCCGTCAATAATGGGAGGATCCAAGAGACCCAGTACTTC.

This clonotype was picked up a small number of times. The CDR3 does not close with the conserved phenylalanine or tryptophan, likely indicating a read error. The DNA is left out, because the CDR3 cannot be placed on it with certainty; the CDR3 is given as TCRdb lists it. The chain couples TRBV20-1 to TRBJ2-7; the D call in the table, TRBD2, was not verified against the DNA. The CDR3 spans 9 residues, counting both ends. Germline CDR1 and CDR2: DFQATT and SNEGSKA (reference sequence). The chain's CDR3 is CSAKGGLAG.

The V call is TRBV29-1, the J call TRBJ2-2; 7 bases are a match to TRBD1. V shed 6 bases and J 7 bases; nucleotides not matched to a gene: 8. Germline loops: CDR1 SQVTM, CDR2 ANQGSEA. CDR3 length: 13 residues. CDR3 coding DNA: TGCAGCGTGGACCACAGGGGCAGCGGGGAGCTGTTTTTT. Its protein product is CSVDHRGSGELFF.

This clonotype was recorded a few times. V is TRBV5-1 and J is TRBJ1-4; possible D gene TRBD1, 5 bases. Trimming cost V 7 bases and J 8 bases, with 18 bases left between them. The CDR3 is 14 amino acids. Germline-derived CDR1 and CDR2 are SGHRS and YFSETQ. DNA of the CDR3: TGCGCCAGCTGGACGGGGACCCCGGGGGAAAAACTGTTTTTT. Residues: CASWTGTPGEKLFF.

This clonotype was counted many times. CDR3 loop: CASSLPTPMGTGSETQYF. The CDR3 region has the DNA TGTGCCAGCAGCTTACCAACCCCCATGGGGACGGGATCAGAGACCCAGTACTTC. The chain is built from TRBV2 and TRBJ2-5; tentatively, D is TRBD1 or TRBD2 (5 bases each). V was clipped by 6 bases and J by 4 bases, with 27 bases between them. This CDR3 spans 18 amino acids. Germline CDR1 reads SNHLY; CDR2 reads FYNNEI.

This clonotype was picked up a small number of times. This chain uses TRBV5-5 with TRBJ2-2, with unresolved D. Per germline, CDR1 SGHKS and CDR2 YYEKEE (reference sequence). Trimming stripped 7 bases from V and 0 bases from J, with 19 bases between. The CDR3 is 17 amino acids. CDR3 protein: CASSDPTGRPNTGELFF. CDR3 nucleotide sequence: TGTGCCAGCTCAGATCCTACGGGCCGGCCGAACACCGGGGAGCTGTTTTTT.

The chain recombines TRBV6-1 with TRBJ2-7; D is unclear. Germline CDR1 is MNHNS and CDR2 is SASEGT. With 7 bases removed from V and 5 bases from J, the gap between germline ends came to 15 bases. The length of the CDR3 is 13 residues. CDR3 nucleotides: TGTGCCAGCAACTCGGCGGTGTTGGACGAGCAGTACTTC. Encoded protein: CASNSAVLDEQYF.

V is TRBV11-2 and J is TRBJ2-3; 13 bases match TRBD2. From germline, CDR1 is SGHAT and CDR2 FQNNGV. This CDR3 has 15 residues. V trimming: 5 bases; J trimming: 3 bases; junction bases outside the gene matches: 2. The CDR3 loop reads CASSRGLAGTDTQYF. Written as DNA, the CDR3 is TGTGCCAGCAGCCGGGGACTAGCGGGAACAGATACGCAGTATTTT.

The V call is TRBV5-1, the J call TRBJ2-5, with 7 nucleotides matching TRBD1. There are 13 residues in the CDR3. Germline CDR1 reads SGHRS; CDR2 reads YFSETQ. J lost 7 bases, V lost 4 bases, and 7 bases had no gene match. CDR3 amino acids: CASSVGGAGTQYF. The CDR3 DNA is TGCGCCAGCAGCGTAGGGGGCGCAGGGACCCAGTACTTC.

The genes are TRBV2 and TRBJ2-7; D unclear. CDR1 SNHLY and CDR2 FYNNEI come from the germline V gene. Trimming pared 2 bases from V and 2 bases from J, leaving 7 bases between. This CDR3 has 13 residues. CDR3 protein: CASSEYSTYEQYF. CDR3 coding DNA: TGTGCCAGCAGTGAATACAGTACCTACGAGCAGTACTTC. The whole variable domain, remainder taken from reference TRBV2 and TRBJ2-7, is EPEVTQTPSHQVTQMGQEVILRCVPISNHLYFYWYRQILGQKVEFLVSFYNNEISEKSEIFDDQFSVERPDGSNFTLKIRSTKLEDSAMYFCASSEYSTYEQYFGPGTRLTVT.